This T cell receptor beta chain was sequenced for a study of STAT5B mutations in CD4+ large granular lymphocyte leukemia. Study conclusions and caveats: No patients shared main leukemic clonotypes, though approximately 26% appeared at low frequency elsewhere.

Trimming took off 6 bases at V and 8 bases at J, with 5 bases between the two ends. Germline V CDR1 and CDR2: SNHLY, FYNNEI. This CDR3 has 11 amino acids. Regarding this clone: Its antigen is not identified.

Produced via immunoSEQ multiplex PCR; TCRdb's table is partial and in-frame only. The sample yields tens of thousands of clones, 81% seen once. The clonotype comes from a human donor in good health. The rearrangement uses TRBV2 and TRBJ1-6; D unresolved. Specimen: CD4+ T cells from blood buffy coats. CDR3 loop: CASRTDSPLHF. CDR3 coding DNA: TGTGCCAGCAGGACCGATTCACCCCTCCACTTT. The entire variable domain, with the rest obtained from reference TRBV2 and TRBJ1-6, is as follows: EPEVTQTPSHQVTQMGQEVILRCVPISNHLYFYWYRQILGQKVEFLVSFYNNEISEKSEIFDDQFSVERPDGSNFTLKIRSTKLEDSAMYFCASRTDSPLHFGNGTRLTVT.